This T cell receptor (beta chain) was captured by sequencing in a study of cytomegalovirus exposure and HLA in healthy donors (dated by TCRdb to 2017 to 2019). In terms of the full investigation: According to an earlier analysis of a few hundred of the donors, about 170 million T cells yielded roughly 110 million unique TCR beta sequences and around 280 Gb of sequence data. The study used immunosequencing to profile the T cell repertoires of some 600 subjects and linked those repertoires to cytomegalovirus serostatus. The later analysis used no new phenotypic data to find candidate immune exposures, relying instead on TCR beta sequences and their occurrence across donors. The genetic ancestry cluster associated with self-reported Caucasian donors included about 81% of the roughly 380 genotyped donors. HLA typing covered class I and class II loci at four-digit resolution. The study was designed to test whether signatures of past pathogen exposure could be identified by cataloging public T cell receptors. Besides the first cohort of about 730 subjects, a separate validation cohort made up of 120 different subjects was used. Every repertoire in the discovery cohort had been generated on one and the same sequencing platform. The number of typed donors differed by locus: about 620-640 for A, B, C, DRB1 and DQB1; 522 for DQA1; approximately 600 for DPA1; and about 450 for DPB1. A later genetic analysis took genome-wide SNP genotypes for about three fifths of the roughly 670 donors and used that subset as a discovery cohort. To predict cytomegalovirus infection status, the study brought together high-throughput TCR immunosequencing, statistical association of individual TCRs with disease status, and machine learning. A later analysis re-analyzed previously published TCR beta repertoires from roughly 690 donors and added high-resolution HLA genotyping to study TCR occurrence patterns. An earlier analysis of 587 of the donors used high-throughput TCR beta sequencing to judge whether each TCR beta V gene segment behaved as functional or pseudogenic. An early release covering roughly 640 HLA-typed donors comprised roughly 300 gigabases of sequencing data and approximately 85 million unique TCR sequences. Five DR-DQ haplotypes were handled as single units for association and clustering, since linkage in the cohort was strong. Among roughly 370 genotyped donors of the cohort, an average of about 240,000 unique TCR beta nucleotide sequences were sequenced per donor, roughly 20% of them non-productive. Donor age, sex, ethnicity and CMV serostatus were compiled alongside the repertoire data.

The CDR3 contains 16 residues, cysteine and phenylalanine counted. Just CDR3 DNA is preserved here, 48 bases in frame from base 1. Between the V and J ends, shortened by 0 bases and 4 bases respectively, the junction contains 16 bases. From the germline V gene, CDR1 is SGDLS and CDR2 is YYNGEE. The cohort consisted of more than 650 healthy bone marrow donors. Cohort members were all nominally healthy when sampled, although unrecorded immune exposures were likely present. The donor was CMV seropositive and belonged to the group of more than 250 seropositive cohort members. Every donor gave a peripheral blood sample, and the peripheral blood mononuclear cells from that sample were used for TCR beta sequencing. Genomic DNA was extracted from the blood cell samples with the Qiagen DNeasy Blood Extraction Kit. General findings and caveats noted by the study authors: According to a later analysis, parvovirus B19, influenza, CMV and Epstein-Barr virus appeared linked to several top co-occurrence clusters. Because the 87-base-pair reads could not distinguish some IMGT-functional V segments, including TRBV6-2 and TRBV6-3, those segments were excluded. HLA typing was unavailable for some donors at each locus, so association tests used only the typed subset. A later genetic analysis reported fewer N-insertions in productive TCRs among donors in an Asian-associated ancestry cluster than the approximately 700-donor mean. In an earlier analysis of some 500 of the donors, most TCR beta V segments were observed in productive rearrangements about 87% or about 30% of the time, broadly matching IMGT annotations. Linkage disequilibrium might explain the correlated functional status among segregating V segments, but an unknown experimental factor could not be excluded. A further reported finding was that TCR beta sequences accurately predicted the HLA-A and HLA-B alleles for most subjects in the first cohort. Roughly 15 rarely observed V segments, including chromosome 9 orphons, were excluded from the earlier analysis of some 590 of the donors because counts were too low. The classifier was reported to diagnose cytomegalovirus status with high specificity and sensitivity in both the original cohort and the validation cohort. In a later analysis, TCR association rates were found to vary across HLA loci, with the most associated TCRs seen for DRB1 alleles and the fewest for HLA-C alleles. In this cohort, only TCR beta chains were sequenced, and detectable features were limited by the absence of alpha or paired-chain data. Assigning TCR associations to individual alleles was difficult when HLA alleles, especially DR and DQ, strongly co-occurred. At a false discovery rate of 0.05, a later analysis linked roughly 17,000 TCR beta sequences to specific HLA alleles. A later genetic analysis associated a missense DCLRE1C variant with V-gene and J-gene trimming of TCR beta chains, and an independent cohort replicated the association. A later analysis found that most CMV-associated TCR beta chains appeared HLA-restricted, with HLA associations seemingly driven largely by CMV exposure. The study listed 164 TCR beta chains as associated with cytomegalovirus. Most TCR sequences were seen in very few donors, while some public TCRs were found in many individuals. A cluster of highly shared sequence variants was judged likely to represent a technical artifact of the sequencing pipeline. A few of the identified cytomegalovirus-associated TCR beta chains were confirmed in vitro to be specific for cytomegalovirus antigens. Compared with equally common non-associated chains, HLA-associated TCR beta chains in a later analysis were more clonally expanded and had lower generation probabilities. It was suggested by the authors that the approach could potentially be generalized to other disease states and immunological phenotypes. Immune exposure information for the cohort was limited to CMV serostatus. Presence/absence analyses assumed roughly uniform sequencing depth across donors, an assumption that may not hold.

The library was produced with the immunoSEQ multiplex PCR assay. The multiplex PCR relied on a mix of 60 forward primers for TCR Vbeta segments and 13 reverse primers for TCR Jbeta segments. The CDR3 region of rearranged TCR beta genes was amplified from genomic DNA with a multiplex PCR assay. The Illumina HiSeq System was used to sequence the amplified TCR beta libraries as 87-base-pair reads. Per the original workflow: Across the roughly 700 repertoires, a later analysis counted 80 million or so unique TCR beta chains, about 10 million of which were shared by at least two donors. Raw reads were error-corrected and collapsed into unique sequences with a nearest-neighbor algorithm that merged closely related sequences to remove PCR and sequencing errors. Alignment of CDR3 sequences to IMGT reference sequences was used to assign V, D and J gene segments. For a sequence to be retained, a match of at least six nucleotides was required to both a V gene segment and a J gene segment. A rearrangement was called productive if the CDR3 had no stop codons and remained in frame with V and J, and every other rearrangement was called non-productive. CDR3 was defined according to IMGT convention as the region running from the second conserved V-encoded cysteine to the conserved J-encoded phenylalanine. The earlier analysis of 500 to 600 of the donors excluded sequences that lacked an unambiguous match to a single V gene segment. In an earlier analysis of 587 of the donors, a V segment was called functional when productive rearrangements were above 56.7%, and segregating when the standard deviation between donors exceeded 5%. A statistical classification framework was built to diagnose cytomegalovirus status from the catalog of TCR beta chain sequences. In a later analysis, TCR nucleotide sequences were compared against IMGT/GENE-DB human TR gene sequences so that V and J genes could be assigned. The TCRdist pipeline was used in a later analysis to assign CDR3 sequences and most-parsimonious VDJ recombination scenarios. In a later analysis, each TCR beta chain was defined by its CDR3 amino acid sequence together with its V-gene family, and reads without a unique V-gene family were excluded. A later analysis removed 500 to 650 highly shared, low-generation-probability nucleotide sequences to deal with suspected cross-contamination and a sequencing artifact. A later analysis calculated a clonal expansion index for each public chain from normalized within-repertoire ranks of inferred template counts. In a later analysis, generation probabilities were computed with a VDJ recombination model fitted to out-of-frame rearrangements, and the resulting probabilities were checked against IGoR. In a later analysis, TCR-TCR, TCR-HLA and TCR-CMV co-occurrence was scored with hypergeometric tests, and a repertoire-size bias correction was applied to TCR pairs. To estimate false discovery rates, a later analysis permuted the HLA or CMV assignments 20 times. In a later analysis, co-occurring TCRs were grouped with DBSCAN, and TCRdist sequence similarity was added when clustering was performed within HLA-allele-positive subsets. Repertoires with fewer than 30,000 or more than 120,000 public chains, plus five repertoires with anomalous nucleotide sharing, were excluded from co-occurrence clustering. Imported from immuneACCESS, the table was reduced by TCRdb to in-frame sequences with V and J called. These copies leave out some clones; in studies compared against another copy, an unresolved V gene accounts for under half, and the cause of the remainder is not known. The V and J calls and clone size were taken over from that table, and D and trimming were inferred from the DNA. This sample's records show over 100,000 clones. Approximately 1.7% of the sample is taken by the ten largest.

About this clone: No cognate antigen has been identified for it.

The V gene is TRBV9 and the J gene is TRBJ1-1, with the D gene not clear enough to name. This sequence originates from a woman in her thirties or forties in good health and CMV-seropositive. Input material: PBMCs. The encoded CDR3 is CASSVDNAGRGTEAFF. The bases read TGTGCCAGCAGCGTAGATAATGCCGGCCGAGGCACTGAAGCTTTCTTT.